Sequencing of this T cell receptor beta chain was carried out in a study of chemoradiotherapy in HPV16-positive cancers. Repertoires were sampled repeatedly during chemoradiotherapy. This clone was counted a few times. Its antigen is not known. The CDR3 extends over 12 amino acids. CDR1 is WSHSY, CDR2 SAAADI, per germline. With 3 bases removed from V and 3 bases from J, the gap between germline ends came to 6 bases. Data came from immunoSEQ multiplex PCR; TCRdb stores just in-frame clones and leaves some out. Among about 7,500 clones, 65% to 75% were seen once, and the ten largest hold 5.1%. Study-wide results and limits: Functional assays defining HPV-specific T cells used only a couple of HPV16-positive patients.

Here the sequenced sample was tumor tissue, taken from a patient who underwent chemoradiotherapy. J is TRBJ2-7 and V is TRBV10-2; TRBD1 is a possible D gene (6 bases). The sequence derives from a human donor with HPV-associated anogenital cancer. CDR3 sequence (DNA): TGCGCCAGCAGTGAAGGGGGCTACGAGCAGTACTTC. Encoded protein: CASSEGGYEQYF.